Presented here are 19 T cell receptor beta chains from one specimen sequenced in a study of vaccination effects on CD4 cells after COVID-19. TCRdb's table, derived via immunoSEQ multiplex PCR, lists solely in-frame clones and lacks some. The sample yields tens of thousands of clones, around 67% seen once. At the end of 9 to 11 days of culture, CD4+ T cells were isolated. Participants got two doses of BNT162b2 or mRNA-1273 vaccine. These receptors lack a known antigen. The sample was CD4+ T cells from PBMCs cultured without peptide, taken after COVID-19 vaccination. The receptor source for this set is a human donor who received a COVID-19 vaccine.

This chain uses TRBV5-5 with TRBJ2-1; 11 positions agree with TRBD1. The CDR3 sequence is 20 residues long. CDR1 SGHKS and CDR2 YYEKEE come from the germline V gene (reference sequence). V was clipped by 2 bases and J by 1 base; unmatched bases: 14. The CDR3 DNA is TGTGCCAGCAGCTTTGAACGCGGGACAGGGGGTACTCGGTCCTACAATGAGCAGTTCTTC. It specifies CASSFERGTGGTRSYNEQFF.

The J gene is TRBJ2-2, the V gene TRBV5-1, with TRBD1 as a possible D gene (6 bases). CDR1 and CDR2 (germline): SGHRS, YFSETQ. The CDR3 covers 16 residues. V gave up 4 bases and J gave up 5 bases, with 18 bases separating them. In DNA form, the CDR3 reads TGCGCCAGCAGCCCGCCGACCTTAGGACAGACCGGGGAGCTGTTTTTT. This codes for CASSPPTLGQTGELFF.

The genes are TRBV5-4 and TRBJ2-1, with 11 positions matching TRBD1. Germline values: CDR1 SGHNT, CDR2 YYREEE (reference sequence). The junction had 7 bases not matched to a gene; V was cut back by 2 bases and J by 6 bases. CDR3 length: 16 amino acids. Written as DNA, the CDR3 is TGTGCCAGCAGCTTCGGTCTCGGGACAGGGGGCAATGAGCAGTTCTTC. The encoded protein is CASSFGLGTGGNEQFF.

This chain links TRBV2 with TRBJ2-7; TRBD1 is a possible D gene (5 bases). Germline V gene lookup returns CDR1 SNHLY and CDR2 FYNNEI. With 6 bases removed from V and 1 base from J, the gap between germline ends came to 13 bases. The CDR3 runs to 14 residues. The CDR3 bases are TGTGCCAGCAGAAAACAGGACACGTCCTACGAGCAGTACGTC. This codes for CASRKQDTSYEQYV.

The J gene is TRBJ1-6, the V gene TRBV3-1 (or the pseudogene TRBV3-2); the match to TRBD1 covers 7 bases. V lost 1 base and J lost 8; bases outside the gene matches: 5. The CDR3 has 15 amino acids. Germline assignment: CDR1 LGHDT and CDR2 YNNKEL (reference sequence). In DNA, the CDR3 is TGTGCCAGCAGCCAAGGTGGGCAGGGGGATTCACCCCTCCACTTT. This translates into CASSQGGQGDSPLHF.

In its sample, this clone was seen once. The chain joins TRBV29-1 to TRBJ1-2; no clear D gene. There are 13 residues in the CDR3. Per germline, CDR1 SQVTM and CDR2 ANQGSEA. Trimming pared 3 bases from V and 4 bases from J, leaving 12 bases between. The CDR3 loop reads CSVESSVAYGYTF. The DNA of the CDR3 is TGCAGCGTTGAGTCTTCGGTTGCCTATGGCTACACCTTC.

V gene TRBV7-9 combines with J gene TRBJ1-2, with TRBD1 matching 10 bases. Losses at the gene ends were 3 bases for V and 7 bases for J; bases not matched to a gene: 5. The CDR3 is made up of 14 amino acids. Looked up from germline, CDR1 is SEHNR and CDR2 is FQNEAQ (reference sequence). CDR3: CASSLDRGIIGYTF. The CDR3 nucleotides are TGTGCCAGCAGCTTGGACAGGGGGATTATTGGCTACACCTTC.

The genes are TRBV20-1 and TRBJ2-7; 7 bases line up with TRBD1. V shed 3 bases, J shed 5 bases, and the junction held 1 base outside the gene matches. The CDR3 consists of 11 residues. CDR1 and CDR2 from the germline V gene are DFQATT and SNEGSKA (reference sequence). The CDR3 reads CSASTGDEQYV. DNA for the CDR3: TGCAGTGCTAGTACAGGGGACGAGCAGTACGTC.

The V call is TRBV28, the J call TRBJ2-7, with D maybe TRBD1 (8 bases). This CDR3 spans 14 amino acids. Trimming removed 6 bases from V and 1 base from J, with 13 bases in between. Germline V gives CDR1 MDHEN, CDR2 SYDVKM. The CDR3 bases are TGTGCCAGCAGACAGGGGGGGACTTCCTACGAGCAGTACGTC. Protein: CASRQGGTSYEQYV.

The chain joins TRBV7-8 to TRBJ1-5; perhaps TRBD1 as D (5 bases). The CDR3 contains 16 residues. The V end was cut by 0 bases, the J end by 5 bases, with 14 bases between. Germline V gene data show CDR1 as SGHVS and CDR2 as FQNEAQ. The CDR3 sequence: CASSLARNRDDQPQHF. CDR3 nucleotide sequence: TGTGCCAGCAGCTTAGCTCGCAACCGGGACGATCAGCCCCAGCATTTT.

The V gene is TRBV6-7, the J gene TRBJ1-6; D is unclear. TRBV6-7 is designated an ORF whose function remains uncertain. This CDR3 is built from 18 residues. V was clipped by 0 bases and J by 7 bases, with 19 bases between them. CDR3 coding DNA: TGTGCCAGCAGTTACTCGATCGGTCAGCCTACATTAAATTCACCCCTCCACTTT. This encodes CASSYSIGQPTLNSPLHF.

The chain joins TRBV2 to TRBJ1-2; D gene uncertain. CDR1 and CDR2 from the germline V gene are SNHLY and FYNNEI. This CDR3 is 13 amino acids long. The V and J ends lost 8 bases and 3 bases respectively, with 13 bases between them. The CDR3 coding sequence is TGTGCCAGCGAGAGTCTGGGCGACTATGGCTACACCTTC. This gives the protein CASESLGDYGYTF.

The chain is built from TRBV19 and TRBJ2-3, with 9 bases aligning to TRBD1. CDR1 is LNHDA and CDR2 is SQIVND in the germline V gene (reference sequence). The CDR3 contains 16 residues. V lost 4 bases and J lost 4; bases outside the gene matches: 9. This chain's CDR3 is CASSTRTGATADTQYF. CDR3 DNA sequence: TGTGCCAGTAGTACACGGACAGGGGCGACAGCAGATACGCAGTATTTT.

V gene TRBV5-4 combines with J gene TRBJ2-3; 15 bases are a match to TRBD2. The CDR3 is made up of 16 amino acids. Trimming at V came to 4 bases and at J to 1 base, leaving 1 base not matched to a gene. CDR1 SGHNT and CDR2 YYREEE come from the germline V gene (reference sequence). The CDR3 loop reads CASSRTSGGGTDTQYF. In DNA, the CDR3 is TGTGCCAGCAGCCGGACTAGCGGGGGGGGCACAGATACGCAGTATTTT.

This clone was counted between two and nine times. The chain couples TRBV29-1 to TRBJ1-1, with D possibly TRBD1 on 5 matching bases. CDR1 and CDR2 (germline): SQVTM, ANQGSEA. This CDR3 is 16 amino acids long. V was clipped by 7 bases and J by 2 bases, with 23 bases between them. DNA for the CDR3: TGCAGCGGGACCTCGATCCGGGGGACGGGAAACACTGAAGCTTTCTTT. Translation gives CSGTSIRGTGNTEAFF.

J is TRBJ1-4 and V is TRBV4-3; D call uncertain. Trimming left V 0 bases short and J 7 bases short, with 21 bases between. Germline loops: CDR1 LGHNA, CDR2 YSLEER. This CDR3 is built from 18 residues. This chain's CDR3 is CASSQDSWAASDPEKLFF. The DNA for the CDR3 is TGCGCCAGCAGCCAAGATTCTTGGGCAGCTAGTGACCCTGAAAAACTGTTTTTT.

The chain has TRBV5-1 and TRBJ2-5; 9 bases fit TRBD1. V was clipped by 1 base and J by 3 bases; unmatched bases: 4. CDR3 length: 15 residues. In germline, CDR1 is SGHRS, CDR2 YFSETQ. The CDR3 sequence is CASSLRTGDEETQYF. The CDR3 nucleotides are TGCGCCAGCAGCTTGAGGACAGGGGACGAAGAGACCCAGTACTTC.

In DNA form, the CDR3 reads TGTGCCAGCAGCCAAGCACCGGGGACTAACTATGGCTACACCTTC. Encoded protein: CASSQAPGTNYGYTF. The chain employs TRBV3-1 (or the pseudogene TRBV3-2) and TRBJ1-2; D gene unclear. Trimming removed 1 base from V and 0 bases from J, with 9 bases in between. The length of the CDR3 is 15 residues. CDR1 is LGHDT, CDR2 YNNKEL, per germline (reference sequence).

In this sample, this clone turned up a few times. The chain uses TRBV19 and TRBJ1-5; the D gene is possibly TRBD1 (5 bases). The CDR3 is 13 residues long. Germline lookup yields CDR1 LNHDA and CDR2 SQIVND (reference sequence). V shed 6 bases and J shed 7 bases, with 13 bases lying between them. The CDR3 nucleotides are TGTGCCAGTAGCCGGGGGGGGTTACAGCCCCAGCATTTT. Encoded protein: CASSRGGLQPQHF.